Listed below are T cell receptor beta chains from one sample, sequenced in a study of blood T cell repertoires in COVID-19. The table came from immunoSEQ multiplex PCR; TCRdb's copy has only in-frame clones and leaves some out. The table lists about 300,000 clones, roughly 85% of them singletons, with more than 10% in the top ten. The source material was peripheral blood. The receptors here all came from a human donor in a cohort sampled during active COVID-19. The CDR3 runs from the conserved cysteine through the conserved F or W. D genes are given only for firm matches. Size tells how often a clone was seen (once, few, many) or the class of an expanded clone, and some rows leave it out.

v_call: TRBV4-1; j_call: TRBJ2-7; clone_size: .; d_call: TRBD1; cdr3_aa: CASSGRTGTYEQYF; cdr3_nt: TGCGCCAGCAGCGGACGGACAGGGACCTACGAGCAGTACTTC
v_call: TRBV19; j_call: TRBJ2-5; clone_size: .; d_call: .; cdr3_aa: CASSLTATGETQYF; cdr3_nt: TGTGCCAGTAGCTTGACAGCGACGGGAGAGACCCAGTACTTC
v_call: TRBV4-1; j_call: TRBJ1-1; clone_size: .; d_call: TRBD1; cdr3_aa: CASSQDPRQGRGTEAFF; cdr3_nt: TGCGCCAGCAGCCAAGACCCAAGACAGGGAAGGGGCACTGAAGCTTTCTTT
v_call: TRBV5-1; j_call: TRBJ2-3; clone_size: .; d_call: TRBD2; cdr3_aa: CASSHTGGIDTQYF; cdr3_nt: TGCGCCAGCAGCCACACGGGAGGGATTGATACGCAGTATTTT
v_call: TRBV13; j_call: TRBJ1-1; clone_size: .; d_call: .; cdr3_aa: CASSLDRGTEAFF; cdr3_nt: TGTGCCAGCAGCTTAGACCGAGGGACTGAAGCTTTCTTT
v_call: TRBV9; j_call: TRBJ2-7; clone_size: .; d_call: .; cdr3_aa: CASSVRDNHF; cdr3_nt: TGTGCCAGCAGCGTAAGGGACAACCACTTC
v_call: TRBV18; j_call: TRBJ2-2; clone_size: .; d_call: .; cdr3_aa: CASSPSDWELFF; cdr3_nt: TGTGCCAGCTCACCCTCAGATTGGGAGCTGTTTTTT
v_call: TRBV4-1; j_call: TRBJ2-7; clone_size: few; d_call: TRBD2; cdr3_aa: CASSPGTSGAYEQYF; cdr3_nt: TGCGCCAGCAGCCCAGGGACTAGCGGGGCCTACGAGCAGTACTTC
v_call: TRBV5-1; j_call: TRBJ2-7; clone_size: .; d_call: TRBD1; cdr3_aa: CASSLTGTALYEQYF; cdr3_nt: TGCGCCAGCAGCTTAACCGGGACAGCTCTTTACGAGCAGTACTTC
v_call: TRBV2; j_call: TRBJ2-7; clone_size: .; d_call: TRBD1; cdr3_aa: CASTWGQRARKQYF; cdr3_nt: TGTGCCAGCACTTGGGGACAGAGGGCCAGGAAGCAGTACTTC
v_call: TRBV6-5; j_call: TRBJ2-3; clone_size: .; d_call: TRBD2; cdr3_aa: CASKNSGISTDTQYF; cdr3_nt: TGTGCCAGCAAGAATAGCGGGATCTCGACAGATACGCAGTATTTT
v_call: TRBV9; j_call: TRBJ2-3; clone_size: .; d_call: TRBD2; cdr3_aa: CASSPRDYLTDTQYF; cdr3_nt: TGTGCCAGCAGCCCCCGGGACTACCTTACAGATACGCAGTATTTT
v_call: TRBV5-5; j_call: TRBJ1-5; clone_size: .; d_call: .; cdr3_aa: CASSLDPSNQPQHF; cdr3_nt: TGTGCCAGCAGCTTGGATCCTTCCAATCAGCCCCAGCATTTT
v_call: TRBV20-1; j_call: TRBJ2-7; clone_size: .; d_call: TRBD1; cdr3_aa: CSAVLGTGQYF; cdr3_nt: TGCAGTGCCGTCCTGGGGACAGGACAGTACTTC
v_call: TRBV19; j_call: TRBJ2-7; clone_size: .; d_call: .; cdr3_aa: CASSRTTSSYEQYF; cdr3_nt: TGTGCCAGTAGCAGGACTACCTCCTCCTACGAGCAGTACTTC
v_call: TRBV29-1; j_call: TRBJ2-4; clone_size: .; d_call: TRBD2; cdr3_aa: CSGQWRGLAGWNIQYF; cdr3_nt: TGCAGCGGTCAGTGGAGGGGACTAGCGGGATGGAACATTCAGTACTTC
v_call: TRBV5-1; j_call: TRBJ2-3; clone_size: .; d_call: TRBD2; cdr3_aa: CASSPRGAAGRSTDTQYF; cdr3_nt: TGCGCCAGCTCCCCGCGGGGGGCAGCGGGAAGGTCCACAGATACGCAGTATTTT
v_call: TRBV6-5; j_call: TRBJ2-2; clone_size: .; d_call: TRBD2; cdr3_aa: CASSYEGLVTGELFF; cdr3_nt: TGTGCCAGCAGTTACGAGGGACTAGTGACCGGGGAGCTGTTTTTT
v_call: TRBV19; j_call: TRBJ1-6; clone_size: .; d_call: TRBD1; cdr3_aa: CASSASRDRHYSPLHF; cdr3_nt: TGTGCCAGTAGTGCATCCCGGGACAGGCATTATTCACCCCTCCACTTT
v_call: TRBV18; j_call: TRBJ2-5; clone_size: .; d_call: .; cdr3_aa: CASSPPARQQETQYF; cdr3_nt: TGTGCCAGCTCACCACCGGCGAGGCAACAAGAGACCCAGTACTTC
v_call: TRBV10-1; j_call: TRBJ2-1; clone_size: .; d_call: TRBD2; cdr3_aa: CASSSGSSGRDEQFF; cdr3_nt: TGCGCCAGCAGTTCTGGGTCTAGCGGTAGGGATGAGCAGTTCTTC
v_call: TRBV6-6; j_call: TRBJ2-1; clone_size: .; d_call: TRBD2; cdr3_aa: CASSYLAGIGSNEQFF; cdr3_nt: TGTGCCAGCAGTTACCTAGCGGGAATAGGAAGCAATGAGCAGTTCTTC
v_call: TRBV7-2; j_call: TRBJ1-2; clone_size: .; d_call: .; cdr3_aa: CASSLSWATSEGGYTF; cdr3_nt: TGTGCCAGCAGCTTAAGCTGGGCTACTTCCGAGGGTGGCTACACCTTC
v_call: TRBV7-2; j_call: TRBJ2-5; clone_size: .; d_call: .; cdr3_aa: CASSLVFRETQYF; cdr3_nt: TGTGCCAGCAGCTTAGTTTTTCGGGAGACCCAGTACTTC
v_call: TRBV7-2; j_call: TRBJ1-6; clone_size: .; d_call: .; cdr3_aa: CASSPVGGADSPLHF; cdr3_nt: TGTGCCAGCAGCCCGGTGGGGGGAGCGGATTCACCCCTCCACTTT
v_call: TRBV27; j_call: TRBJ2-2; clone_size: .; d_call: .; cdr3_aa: CASSTPNTGELFF; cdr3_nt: TGTGCCAGTAGTACTCCGAACACCGGGGAGCTGTTTTTT
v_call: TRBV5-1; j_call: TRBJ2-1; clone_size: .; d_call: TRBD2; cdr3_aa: CASSLVLAGGNNEQFF; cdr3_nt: TGCGCCAGCAGCTTGGTACTAGCGGGAGGAAACAATGAGCAGTTCTTC
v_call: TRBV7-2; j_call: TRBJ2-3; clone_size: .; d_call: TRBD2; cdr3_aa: CASSLASGSVADTQYF; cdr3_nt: TGTGCCAGCAGCTTGGCTAGCGGGAGTGTCGCAGATACGCAGTATTTT
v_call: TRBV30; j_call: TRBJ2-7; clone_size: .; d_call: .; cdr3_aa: CAWSVLGRYEQYF; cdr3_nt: TGTGCCTGGAGTGTACTTGGGCGCTACGAGCAGTACTTC
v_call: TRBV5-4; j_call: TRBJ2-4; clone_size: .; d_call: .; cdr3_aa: CASSLGGSVKNIQYF; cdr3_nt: TGTGCCAGCAGCTTGGGGGGCTCCGTCAAAAACATTCAGTACTTC
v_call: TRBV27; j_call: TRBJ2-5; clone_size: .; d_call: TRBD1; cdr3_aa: CASSLFSQGKETQYF; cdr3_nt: TGTGCCAGCAGTTTATTCTCACAGGGGAAAGAGACCCAGTACTTC
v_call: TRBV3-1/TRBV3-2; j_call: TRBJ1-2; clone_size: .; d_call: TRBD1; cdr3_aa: CASSQDWLGQGGGYTF; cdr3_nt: TGTGCCAGCAGCCAAGATTGGCTGGGACAGGGAGGTGGCTACACCTTC
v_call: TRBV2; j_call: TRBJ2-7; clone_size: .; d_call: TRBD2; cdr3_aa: CASSRLAGGSYEQYF; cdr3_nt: TGTGCCAGCAGTCGACTAGCGGGAGGTTCCTACGAGCAGTACTTC
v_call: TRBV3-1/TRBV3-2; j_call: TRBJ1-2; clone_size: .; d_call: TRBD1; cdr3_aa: CASSPGTGESEGYTF; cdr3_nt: TGTGCCAGCAGCCCCGGGACAGGGGAGTCGGAAGGCTACACCTTC
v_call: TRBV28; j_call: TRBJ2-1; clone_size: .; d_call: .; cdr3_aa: CASSPPGSSYNEQFF; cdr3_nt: TGTGCCAGCAGTCCACCGGGGAGCTCCTACAATGAGCAGTTCTTC
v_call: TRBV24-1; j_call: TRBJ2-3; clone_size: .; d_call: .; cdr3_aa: CATSGGPNRSPDTQYF; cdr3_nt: TGTGCCACCAGTGGAGGTCCTAATCGTTCGCCAGATACGCAGTATTTT
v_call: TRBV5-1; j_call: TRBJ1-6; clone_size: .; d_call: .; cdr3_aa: CASSLVGDYSPLHF; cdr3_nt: TGCGCCAGCAGCTTGGTCGGAGATTATTCACCCCTCCACTTT
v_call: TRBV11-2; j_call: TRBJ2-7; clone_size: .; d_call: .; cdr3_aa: CASSLEAGSLGEQYF; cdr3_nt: TGTGCCAGCAGCTTAGAAGCCGGGAGTCTGGGCGAGCAGTACTTC
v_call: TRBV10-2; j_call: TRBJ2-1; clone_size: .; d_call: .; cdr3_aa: CASSPGLNEQFF; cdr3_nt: TGCGCCAGCAGTCCGGGACTCAATGAGCAGTTCTTC
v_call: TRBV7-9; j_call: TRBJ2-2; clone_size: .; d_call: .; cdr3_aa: CASSLFTGELFF; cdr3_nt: TGTGCCAGCAGCCTCTTCACCGGGGAGCTGTTTTTT
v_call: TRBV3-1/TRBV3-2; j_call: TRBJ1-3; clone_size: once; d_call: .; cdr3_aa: CASSPSTSGNTIYF; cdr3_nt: TGTGCCAGCAGCCCATCTACTTCTGGAAACACCATATATTTT
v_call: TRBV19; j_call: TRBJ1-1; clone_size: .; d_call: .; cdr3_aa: CASRSLVNTEAFF; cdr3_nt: TGTGCCAGTAGGTCACTAGTGAACACTGAAGCTTTCTTT
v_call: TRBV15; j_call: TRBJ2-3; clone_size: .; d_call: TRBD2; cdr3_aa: CATSRGGGETDTQYF; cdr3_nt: TGTGCCACCAGCAGAGGGGGAGGGGAGACAGATACGCAGTATTTT
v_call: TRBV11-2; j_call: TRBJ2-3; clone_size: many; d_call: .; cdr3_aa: CASSLGRTRSTDTQYF; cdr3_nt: TGTGCCAGCAGCTTAGGAAGAACCAGAAGCACAGATACGCAGTATTTT
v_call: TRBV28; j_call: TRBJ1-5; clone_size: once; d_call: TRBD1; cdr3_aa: CASRIEDRQSQPQHF; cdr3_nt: TGTGCCAGCAGAATCGAGGACAGGCAGAGCCAGCCCCAGCATTTT
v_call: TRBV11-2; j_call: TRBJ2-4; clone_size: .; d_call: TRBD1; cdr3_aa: CASSSGQAESRNIQYF; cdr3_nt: TGTGCCAGCAGCTCGGGACAGGCCGAGAGTAGAAACATTCAGTACTTC
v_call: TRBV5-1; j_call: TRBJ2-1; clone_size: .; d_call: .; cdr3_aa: CASSYQGGSYNEQFF; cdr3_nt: TGCGCCAGCAGCTATCAAGGGGGAAGCTACAATGAGCAGTTCTTC
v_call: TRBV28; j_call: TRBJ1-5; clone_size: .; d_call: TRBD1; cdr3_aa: CASSPNGQGGQPQHF; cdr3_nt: TGTGCCAGCAGTCCCAATGGACAGGGGGGTCAGCCCCAGCATTTT
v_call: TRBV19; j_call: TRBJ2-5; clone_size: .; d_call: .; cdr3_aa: CASSNPAGLEETQYF; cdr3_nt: TGTGCCAGTAGTAACCCCGCAGGGTTAGAAGAGACCCAGTACTTC
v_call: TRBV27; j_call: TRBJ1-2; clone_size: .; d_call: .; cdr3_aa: CASSLTGRGSYGYTF; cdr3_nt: TGTGCCAGCAGTCTTACAGGGCGAGGAAGCTATGGCTACACCTTC
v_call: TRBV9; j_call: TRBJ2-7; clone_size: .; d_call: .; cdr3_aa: CASSARADSYEQYF; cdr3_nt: TGTGCCAGCAGCGCACGAGCGGATTCCTACGAGCAGTACTTC
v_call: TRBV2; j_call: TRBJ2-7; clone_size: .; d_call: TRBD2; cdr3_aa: CASSETAGGYEQYF; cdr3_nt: TGTGCCAGCAGTGAGACCGCGGGGGGTTACGAGCAGTACTTC
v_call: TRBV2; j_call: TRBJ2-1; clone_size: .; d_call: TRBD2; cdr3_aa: CASYLPGGYNEQFF; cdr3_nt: TGTGCCAGCTATTTACCGGGAGGCTACAATGAGCAGTTCTTC